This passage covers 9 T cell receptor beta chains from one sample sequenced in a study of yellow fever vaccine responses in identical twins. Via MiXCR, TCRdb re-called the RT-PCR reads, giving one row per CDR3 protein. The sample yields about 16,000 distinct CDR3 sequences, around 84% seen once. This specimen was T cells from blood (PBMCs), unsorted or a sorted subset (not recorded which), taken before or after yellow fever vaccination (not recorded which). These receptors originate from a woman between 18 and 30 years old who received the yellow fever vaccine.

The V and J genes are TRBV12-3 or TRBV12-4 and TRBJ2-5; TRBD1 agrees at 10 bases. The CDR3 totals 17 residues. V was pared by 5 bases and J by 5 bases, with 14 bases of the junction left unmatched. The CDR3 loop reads CASSPTGGKGMLETQYF. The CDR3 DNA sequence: TGTGCCAGCAGTCCGACAGGGGGCAAGGGGATGTTGGAGACCCAGTACTTC.

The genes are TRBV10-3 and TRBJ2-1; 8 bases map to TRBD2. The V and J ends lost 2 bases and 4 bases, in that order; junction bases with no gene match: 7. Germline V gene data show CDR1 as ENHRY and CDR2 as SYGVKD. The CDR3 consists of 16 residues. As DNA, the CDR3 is TGTGCCATCAGTGAGGGGGGAGCTAGCGGGTACAATGAGCAGTTCTTC. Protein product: CAISEGGASGYNEQFF.

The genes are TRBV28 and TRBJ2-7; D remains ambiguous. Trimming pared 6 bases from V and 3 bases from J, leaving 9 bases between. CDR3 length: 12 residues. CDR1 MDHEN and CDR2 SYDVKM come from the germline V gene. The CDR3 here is CASRLSGYEQYF. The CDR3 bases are TGTGCCAGCAGATTGTCAGGCTACGAGCAGTACTTC.

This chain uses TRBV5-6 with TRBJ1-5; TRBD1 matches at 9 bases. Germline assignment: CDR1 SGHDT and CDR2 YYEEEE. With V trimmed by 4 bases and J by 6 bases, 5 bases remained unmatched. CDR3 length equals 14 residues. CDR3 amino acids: CASSRTGVAQPQHF. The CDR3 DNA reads TGTGCCAGCAGCCGGACAGGGGTTGCTCAGCCCCAGCATTTT.

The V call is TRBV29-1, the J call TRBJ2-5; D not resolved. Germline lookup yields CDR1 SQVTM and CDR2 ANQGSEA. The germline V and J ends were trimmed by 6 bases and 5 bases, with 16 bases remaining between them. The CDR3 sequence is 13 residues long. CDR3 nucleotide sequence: TGCAGCGTGGATGGGCCCGGTCGTGAGACCCAGTACTTC. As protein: CSVDGPGRETQYF. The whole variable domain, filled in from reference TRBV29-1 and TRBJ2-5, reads SAVISQKPSRDICQRGTSLTIQCQVDSQVTMMFWYRQQPGQSLTLIATANQGSEATYESGFVIDKFPISRPNLTFSTLTVSNMSPEDSSIYLCSVDGPGRETQYFGPGTRLLVL.

CDR3 nucleotides: TGCAGTGCTTTTCTAGCGGGAGCCGGAGAGACCCAGTACTTC. This sequence encodes CSAFLAGAGETQYF. The chain recombines TRBV20-1 with TRBJ2-5; 10 bases are a match to TRBD2. V lost 5 bases, J lost 4 bases, and 7 bases stayed unmatched. Looked up from germline, CDR1 is DFQATT and CDR2 is SNEGSKA (reference sequence). This CDR3 region has 14 residues.

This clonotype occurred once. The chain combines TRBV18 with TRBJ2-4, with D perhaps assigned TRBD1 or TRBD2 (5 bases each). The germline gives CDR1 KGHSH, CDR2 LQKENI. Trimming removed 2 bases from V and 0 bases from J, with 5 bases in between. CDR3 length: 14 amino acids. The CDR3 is CASSPGTAKNIQYF. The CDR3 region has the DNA TGTGCCAGCTCACCAGGGACAGCCAAAAACATTCAGTACTTC.

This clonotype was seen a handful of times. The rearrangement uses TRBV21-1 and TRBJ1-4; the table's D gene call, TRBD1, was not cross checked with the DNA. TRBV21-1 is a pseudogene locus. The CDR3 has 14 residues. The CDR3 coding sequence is TGTGCCAGCAGTGGGACAGATTCGAGAGGAAAACTGTTTTTT. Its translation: CASSGTDSRGKLFF.

As DNA, the CDR3 is TGTGCCAGCAAGGAGATTACGAACACCGGGGAGCTGTTTTTT. Amino acids: CASKEITNTGELFF. The chain combines TRBV2 with TRBJ2-2; no clear D gene. Germline loops: CDR1 SNHLY, CDR2 FYNNEI. V gave up 7 bases and J gave up 0 bases, with 9 bases separating them. This CDR3 contains 14 residues.